Sequencing of this T cell receptor (beta chain) was carried out in a study of T cells in Graves' hyperthyroidism and ophthalmopathy. Among ophthalmopathy patients, the Clinical Activity Score reached at least 3, the NOSPECS grade reached at least 4, and duration remained under 3 months. The CDR3 runs 12 residues. The germline V gene encodes CDR1 DFQATT and CDR2 SNEGSKA (reference sequence). V was cut by 3 bases and J by 8 bases, with 11 bases left in between. Study-level findings and limits: Most expanded thyroid clonotypes above 0.001 also appeared in blood.

As to this clonotype: Its cognate antigen is unknown.

Amplification of TCR beta CDR3 regions used RNA as the template. The TCR CDR3 first-round RT-PCR relied on the HTBI primer set. Each CDR3 protein gets one entry after TCRdb re-called the multiplex PCR reads with MiXCR. The sample shows approximately 58,000 distinct CDR3 sequences, about 49% of them seen only once. This rearrangement joins TRBV20-1 to TRBJ2-1; D gene ambiguous. This clonotype was obtained from a woman aged 30 to 39 with Graves' ophthalmopathy. The sample was blood. The CDR3 loop is CSASAINDEQFF. In nucleotides, the CDR3 is TGCAGTGCTAGTGCTATCAACGATGAGCAGTTCTTC.